These T cell receptor beta chains were read from a single sample in a study of blood T cell repertoires in COVID-19. Produced via immunoSEQ multiplex PCR; TCRdb's table is partial and in-frame only. The sample gives 250,000 to 300,000 clones, 88% of which show up once; roughly a tenth is in the top ten. The sequencing input was peripheral blood. Receptors originate from a woman aged 70-85 years with COVID-19, enrolled during active disease. CDR3s include the opening cysteine and the closing phenylalanine or tryptophan. Each record gives: CDR3 protein, CDR3 DNA, V gene, D gene, clone size, J gene. A D gene is named only where the DNA matches it firmly. Clone size is shown for a subset of rows, as once, few, many or a class of expanded clone.

CDR3aa: CASSFTGLAQETQYF
CDR3nt: TGTGCCAGCAGCTTTACAGGGCTCGCGCAAGAGACCCAGTACTTC
v_gene: TRBV7-8
d_gene: .
abundance: .
j_gene: TRBJ2-5

CDR3aa: CASSSSPGRGIGEAFF
CDR3nt: TGTGCCAGCAGCTCTAGCCCCGGACGGGGGATTGGGGAAGCTTTCTTT
v_gene: TRBV7-9
d_gene: .
abundance: .
j_gene: TRBJ1-1

CDR3aa: CASSPRGKLNYGYTF
CDR3nt: TGTGCCAGCAGTCCCCGGGGAAAACTTAACTATGGCTACACCTTC
v_gene: TRBV6-5
d_gene: .
abundance: .
j_gene: TRBJ1-2

CDR3aa: CASSLGQGATEAFF
CDR3nt: TGTGCCAGCAGCTTAGGACAGGGGGCGACTGAAGCTTTCTTT
v_gene: TRBV3-1/TRBV3-2
d_gene: TRBD1
abundance: once
j_gene: TRBJ1-1

CDR3aa: CATTSGRTDGELFF
CDR3nt: TGTGCCACCACTAGCGGGAGGACGGACGGGGAGCTGTTTTTT
v_gene: TRBV24-1
d_gene: TRBD2
abundance: .
j_gene: TRBJ2-2

CDR3aa: CASGRDNYGYTF
CDR3nt: TGTGCTAGTGGACGGGATAACTATGGCTACACCTTC
v_gene: TRBV12-5
d_gene: .
abundance: once
j_gene: TRBJ1-2

CDR3aa: CASSYQRGNTGELFF
CDR3nt: TGTGCCAGCAGCTATCAGCGGGGGAACACCGGGGAGCTGTTTTTT
v_gene: TRBV11-3
d_gene: TRBD2
abundance: .
j_gene: TRBJ2-2

CDR3aa: CASSPRASGSSYNEQFF
CDR3nt: TGTGCCAGCTCACCAAGGGCTAGCGGGAGCTCCTACAATGAGCAGTTCTTC
v_gene: TRBV18
d_gene: TRBD2
abundance: once
j_gene: TRBJ2-1

CDR3aa: CSASIGTSGISTDTQYF
CDR3nt: TGCAGTGCTAGTATAGGGACTAGCGGGATTAGCACAGATACGCAGTATTTT
v_gene: TRBV20-1
d_gene: TRBD2
abundance: once
j_gene: TRBJ2-3

CDR3aa: CASSQGGEGNQPQHF
CDR3nt: TGTGCCAGCAGTCAGGGGGGTGAGGGCAATCAGCCCCAGCATTTT
v_gene: TRBV6-2/TRBV6-3
d_gene: TRBD1
abundance: .
j_gene: TRBJ1-5

CDR3aa: CASTDIASSGNTIYF
CDR3nt: TGTGCCAGCACCGATATCGCGAGCTCTGGAAACACCATATATTTT
v_gene: TRBV6-5
d_gene: .
abundance: .
j_gene: TRBJ1-3

CDR3aa: CASSSGLGVYGYTF
CDR3nt: TGTGCCAGCAGCTCGGGACTTGGGGTCTATGGCTACACCTTC
v_gene: TRBV6-5
d_gene: .
abundance: .
j_gene: TRBJ1-2

CDR3aa: CASSQDRLAVNEQFF
CDR3nt: TGTGCCAGCAGCCAAGATAGACTAGCGGTCAATGAGCAGTTCTTC
v_gene: TRBV3-1/TRBV3-2
d_gene: TRBD2
abundance: .
j_gene: TRBJ2-1

CDR3aa: CASSLRSGTSYNEQFF
CDR3nt: TGTGCTAGCAGCCTCCGTAGCGGGACCTCCTACAATGAGCAGTTCTTC
v_gene: TRBV7-7
d_gene: TRBD2
abundance: .
j_gene: TRBJ2-1

CDR3aa: CAWSVPGLAGYDNEQFF
CDR3nt: TGTGCCTGGAGTGTACCCGGACTAGCGGGATACGACAATGAGCAGTTCTTC
v_gene: TRBV30
d_gene: TRBD2
abundance: few
j_gene: TRBJ2-1

CDR3aa: CASSEPGLAGGDTQYF
CDR3nt: TGTGCCAGCAGTGAACCGGGACTAGCGGGTGGGGATACGCAGTATTTT
v_gene: TRBV6-1
d_gene: TRBD2
abundance: .
j_gene: TRBJ2-3

CDR3aa: CASSGQGLNGYTF
CDR3nt: TGTGCCAGCAGTGGACAGGGGTTGAATGGCTACACCTTC
v_gene: TRBV2
d_gene: TRBD1
abundance: .
j_gene: TRBJ1-2

CDR3aa: CASSILGQVTDTQYF
CDR3nt: TGTGCCAGTAGTATCCTGGGACAGGTCACAGATACGCAGTATTTT
v_gene: TRBV19
d_gene: TRBD1
abundance: .
j_gene: TRBJ2-3

CDR3aa: CASTPTGSSYGYTF
CDR3nt: TGTGCCAGTACCCCGACAGGGAGTAGCTATGGCTACACCTTC
v_gene: TRBV19
d_gene: TRBD1
abundance: .
j_gene: TRBJ1-2

CDR3aa: CAIRGQTQETQYF
CDR3nt: TGTGCCATCAGAGGACAGACCCAAGAGACCCAGTACTTC
v_gene: TRBV10-3
d_gene: .
abundance: .
j_gene: TRBJ2-5

CDR3aa: CASSTTRQEQFF
CDR3nt: TGTGCCAGCAGTACGACGAGACAAGAGCAGTTCTTC
v_gene: TRBV27
d_gene: .
abundance: .
j_gene: TRBJ2-1

CDR3aa: CSVDETGSSYEQYF
CDR3nt: TGCAGCGTTGACGAAACAGGTAGCTCCTACGAGCAGTACTTC
v_gene: TRBV29-1
d_gene: .
abundance: .
j_gene: TRBJ2-7

CDR3aa: CASSLVPSGYTF
CDR3nt: TGTGCCAGCAGCCTAGTACCGTCGGGCTACACCTTC
v_gene: TRBV5-8
d_gene: .
abundance: .
j_gene: TRBJ1-2

CDR3aa: CASHGENGSPLHF
CDR3nt: TGCGCCAGCCACGGAGAGAACGGGTCACCCCTCCACTTT
v_gene: TRBV5-1
d_gene: .
abundance: .
j_gene: TRBJ1-6

CDR3aa: CASSFASANTGELFF
CDR3nt: TGTGCCAGCAGTTTTGCTAGCGCGAACACCGGGGAGCTGTTTTTT
v_gene: TRBV28
d_gene: .
abundance: .
j_gene: TRBJ2-2

CDR3aa: CASRARDRGSYEQYF
CDR3nt: TGTGCCAGCAGGGCCCGGGACAGGGGATCCTACGAGCAGTACTTC
v_gene: TRBV28
d_gene: TRBD1
abundance: .
j_gene: TRBJ2-7

CDR3aa: CASSTGQGFYYEQYF
CDR3nt: TGTGCCAGCAGCACAGGACAGGGTTTTTATTACGAGCAGTACTTC
v_gene: TRBV5-4
d_gene: TRBD1
abundance: once
j_gene: TRBJ2-7

CDR3aa: CASSQDSGPYTEAFF
CDR3nt: TGTGCCAGCAGCCAAGATTCAGGTCCATACACTGAAGCTTTCTTT
v_gene: TRBV3-1/TRBV3-2
d_gene: .
abundance: .
j_gene: TRBJ1-1

CDR3aa: CATSDQGQGIGYTF
CDR3nt: TGTGCTACCAGTGATCAGGGACAGGGCATTGGCTACACCTTC
v_gene: TRBV24-1
d_gene: TRBD1
abundance: .
j_gene: TRBJ1-2

CDR3aa: CASSPRQGAGSVNTEAFF
CDR3nt: TGTGCCAGCAGCCCTAGACAGGGGGCGGGTTCTGTGAACACTGAAGCTTTCTTT
v_gene: TRBV5-6
d_gene: TRBD1
abundance: .
j_gene: TRBJ1-1

CDR3aa: CASSQFPPGQGGFEFRAPLHF
CDR3nt: TGCGCCAGCAGCCAATTTCCTCCGGGGCAGGGGGGATTCGAATTTCGGGCACCCCTCCACTTT
v_gene: TRBV4-1
d_gene: TRBD1
abundance: .
j_gene: TRBJ1-6

CDR3aa: CASSYSSGFAQPQHF
CDR3nt: TGTGCCAGCAGTTACTCGTCAGGGTTTGCTCAGCCCCAGCATTTT
v_gene: TRBV6-2/TRBV6-3
d_gene: .
abundance: once
j_gene: TRBJ1-5

CDR3aa: CASSLGRSASGTQETQYF
CDR3nt: TGTGCCAGCAGCTTAGGAAGGTCGGCTAGCGGGACCCAAGAGACCCAGTACTTC
v_gene: TRBV7-9
d_gene: TRBD2
abundance: .
j_gene: TRBJ2-5

CDR3aa: CASSLGVPLLTF
CDR3nt: TGTGCCAGCAGCTTAGGAGTCCCCTTATTGACCTTC
v_gene: TRBV11-2
d_gene: .
abundance: .
j_gene: TRBJ1-2

CDR3aa: CASSSLGREGEQFF
CDR3nt: TGTGCCAGCAGCTCCCTCGGGCGGGAGGGTGAGCAGTTCTTC
v_gene: TRBV11-3
d_gene: TRBD2
abundance: .
j_gene: TRBJ2-1

CDR3aa: CASSTGQGGNSPLHF
CDR3nt: TGTGCCAGTAGTACCGGACAGGGTGGAAATTCACCCCTCCACTTT
v_gene: TRBV19
d_gene: TRBD1
abundance: few
j_gene: TRBJ1-6

CDR3aa: CASSIEVTSAHSYEQYF
CDR3nt: TGTGCCAGTAGTATAGAGGTTACTAGCGCGCACTCCTACGAGCAGTACTTC
v_gene: TRBV19
d_gene: TRBD2
abundance: .
j_gene: TRBJ2-7

CDR3aa: CASGGDNEKLFF
CDR3nt: TGTGCCAGCGGAGGGGACAATGAAAAACTGTTTTTT
v_gene: TRBV28
d_gene: .
abundance: .
j_gene: TRBJ1-4

CDR3aa: CASSLNTNYGYTF
CDR3nt: TGTGCCAGCAGCTTAAACACCAACTATGGCTACACCTTC
v_gene: TRBV13
d_gene: .
abundance: .
j_gene: TRBJ1-2

CDR3aa: CSGLLGGETQYF
CDR3nt: TGCAGCGGGTTGCTTGGCGGAGAGACCCAGTACTTC
v_gene: TRBV29-1
d_gene: .
abundance: .
j_gene: TRBJ2-5

CDR3aa: CASSSYPLFATNEKLFF
CDR3nt: TGTGCCAGCAGCTCCTACCCGTTATTTGCAACTAATGAAAAACTGTTTTTT
v_gene: TRBV5-5
d_gene: .
abundance: .
j_gene: TRBJ1-4

CDR3aa: CASSLGGLGSPLHF
CDR3nt: TGTGCCAGCAGCTTAGGGGGACTTGGTTCACCCCTCCACTTT
v_gene: TRBV7-6
d_gene: .
abundance: .
j_gene: TRBJ1-6

CDR3aa: CASRDRVVENIQYF
CDR3nt: TGCGCCAGCAGGGACAGGGTTGTCGAAAACATTCAGTACTTC
v_gene: TRBV5-1
d_gene: TRBD1
abundance: once
j_gene: TRBJ2-4

CDR3aa: CASSSSPGQGSYEQYF
CDR3nt: TGTGCCAGTAGTTCCTCTCCGGGACAGGGTTCCTACGAGCAGTACTTC
v_gene: TRBV19
d_gene: TRBD1
abundance: .
j_gene: TRBJ2-7

CDR3aa: CATGQGGQPQHF
CDR3nt: TGTGCCACGGGACAGGGGGGACAGCCCCAGCATTTT
v_gene: TRBV24-1
d_gene: TRBD1
abundance: .
j_gene: TRBJ1-5

CDR3aa: CASSAVPKRILPEQYF
CDR3nt: TGTGCCAGCAGCGCGGTCCCTAAGCGGATCCTTCCCGAGCAGTACTTC
v_gene: TRBV27
d_gene: .
abundance: .
j_gene: TRBJ2-7

CDR3aa: CASSLESSTDTQYF
CDR3nt: TGTGCCAGCAGCTTGGAGAGCTCCACAGATACGCAGTATTTT
v_gene: TRBV7-3
d_gene: .
abundance: .
j_gene: TRBJ2-3

CDR3aa: CASSQVQNEQFF
CDR3nt: TGTGCCAGCAGCCAAGTTCAAAATGAGCAGTTCTTC
v_gene: TRBV3-1/TRBV3-2
d_gene: .
abundance: .
j_gene: TRBJ2-1

CDR3aa: CASSGATGGTGELFF
CDR3nt: TGCGCCAGCAGCGGAGCTACCGGGGGAACCGGGGAGCTGTTTTTT
v_gene: TRBV5-1
d_gene: .
abundance: once
j_gene: TRBJ2-2

CDR3aa: CASSPRPSAGGEQYF
CDR3nt: TGTGCCAGCAGCCCTCGTCCTAGCGCGGGTGGGGAGCAGTACTTC
v_gene: TRBV7-6
d_gene: .
abundance: .
j_gene: TRBJ2-7

CDR3aa: CASSRNPGLATDTQYF
CDR3nt: TGTGCCAGCAGCCGAAATCCGGGACTAGCCACAGATACGCAGTATTTT
v_gene: TRBV27
d_gene: TRBD2
abundance: .
j_gene: TRBJ2-3

CDR3aa: CASSSPGTAYGYTF
CDR3nt: TGTGCCAGCAGCTCCCCCGGGACAGCCTATGGCTACACCTTC
v_gene: TRBV7-2
d_gene: TRBD1
abundance: .
j_gene: TRBJ1-2

CDR3aa: CASSLRGTGEKLFF
CDR3nt: TGTGCCAGCAGCTTACGAGGCACTGGGGAAAAACTGTTTTTT
v_gene: TRBV7-9
d_gene: .
abundance: .
j_gene: TRBJ1-4

CDR3aa: CASSWGQGKMNTEAFF
CDR3nt: TGTGCCAGTAGTTGGGGACAGGGGAAAATGAACACTGAAGCTTTCTTT
v_gene: TRBV19
d_gene: TRBD1
abundance: .
j_gene: TRBJ1-1

CDR3aa: CASSLEGTGFNF
CDR3nt: TGCGCCAGCAGCTTGGAAGGGACAGGGTTTAACTTC
v_gene: TRBV5-1
d_gene: TRBD1
abundance: .
j_gene: TRBJ2-7

CDR3aa: CASSLPGANYGYTF
CDR3nt: TGTGCCAGCAGCCTCCCCGGGGCTAACTATGGCTACACCTTC
v_gene: TRBV6-2/TRBV6-3
d_gene: .
abundance: .
j_gene: TRBJ1-2

CDR3aa: CASSLRLNSNQPQHF
CDR3nt: TGTGCCAGCAGCTTAAGACTAAATAGCAATCAGCCCCAGCATTTT
v_gene: TRBV7-2
d_gene: .
abundance: .
j_gene: TRBJ1-5